Given below is one T cell receptor beta chain in context. This sample was taken from a study of blood T cell repertoires in COVID-19. The overall study: Specimens from acute and convalescent COVID-19 originated in the United States, Italy and Spain. Sources were T cells, B-cell-depleted T cells, or PBMCs; the material itself was cDNA or gDNA.

Original analysis: For nucleated cells, counts were estimated from reference gene primer amplification. Repertoires were generated with immunoSEQ multiplex PCR, while TCRdb's copy carries only in-frame clones and drops some. V and J calls and clone size come straight from that table; D and trimming were deduced from the DNA. In the table there are roughly 200,000 clones, over 75% of which are singletons. Looked up from germline, CDR1 is LGHNA and CDR2 is YSLEER. This CDR3 region has 17 residues. The V segment lost 0 bases and the J segment 8 bases; nucleotides outside the gene matches: 13. J is TRBJ1-2 and V is TRBV4-3, with 9 bases fitting TRBD1. The receptor's source is a human donor with active or convalescent COVID-19. The donor label of this sample is uncertain. Sequenced input: peripheral blood. The CDR3 sequence: CASSQETGDRVRSGYTF. For the CDR3, the DNA is TGCGCCAGCAGCCAAGAGACGGGGGACAGGGTGAGGAGCGGCTACACCTTC.